The 21 T cell receptor beta chains in this list originate from one sample, sequenced in a study of blood T cell repertoires in COVID-19. Profiled with immunoSEQ multiplex PCR; TCRdb holds only in-frame clones, not every one. The data show approximately 230,000 clones, with 70% to 90% seen just once and approximately 15% held by the top ten. Sequenced material: PBMCs or T cells enriched from blood (not recorded which). All receptors come from a woman aged 50 to 65 with acute COVID-19.

The DNA for the CDR3 is TGCAGCGTTGAAGAACAGGAGCCCTACGAGCAGTACTTC. It codes for CSVEEQEPYEQYF. The chain recombines TRBV29-1 with TRBJ2-7; D might be TRBD1 (5 bases). The CDR3 runs to 13 residues. The germline CDR1 and CDR2 sequences are SQVTM and ANQGSEA. V was pared by 0 bases and J by 2 bases, with 8 bases between.

V gene TRBV4-3 combines with J gene TRBJ2-1, with 7 bases matching TRBD2. Trimming took 0 bases from V and 8 from J; bases not matched to a gene: 4. Germline CDR1 reads LGHNA; CDR2 reads YSLEER. There are 14 residues in the CDR3. As DNA, the CDR3 is TGCGCCAGCAGCCAAGATTTGGGAGGGTATGAGCAGTTCTTC. Translation: CASSQDLGGYEQFF.

The chain recombines TRBV7-2 with TRBJ1-6; D is unclear. The germline V gene has CDR1 SGHTA and CDR2 FQGNSA. The CDR3 consists of 16 residues. The V gene lost 2 bases and the J gene lost 2 bases, with 10 bases spanning the gap. This CDR3 reads CASSLSPGAYNSPLHF. The CDR3 DNA sequence: TGTGCCAGCAGCTTAAGCCCAGGTGCCTATAATTCACCCCTCCACTTT.

The rearrangement links TRBV27 to TRBJ2-7; TRBD2 aligns across 10 bases. Germline assignment: CDR1 MNHEY and CDR2 SMNVEV (reference sequence). CDR3 length equals 13 residues. The V gene end was trimmed by 10 bases and the J gene end by 2 bases; junction bases not matched to a gene: 5. In DNA, the CDR3 is TGTGCCACCCGGACTAGCGGAGCCTACGAGCAGTACTTC. Protein product: CATRTSGAYEQYF.

This chain joins TRBV18 and TRBJ2-1; D might be TRBD2 (6 bases). Per germline, CDR1 KGHSH and CDR2 LQKENI. The CDR3 has 15 residues. The germline V and J ends were trimmed by 6 bases and 7 bases, with 19 bases remaining between them. The CDR3 DNA is TGTGCCAGCTCCCCCTCTGGAGGGCGTAAAAATGAGCAGTTCTTC. Protein product: CASSPSGGRKNEQFF.

The V call is TRBV19, the J call TRBJ2-7, with 11 bases fitting TRBD1. The ends lost 11 bases at V and 0 bases at J; junction bases unmatched: 12. The germline gives CDR1 LNHDA, CDR2 SQIVND (reference sequence). The CDR3 covers 16 residues. As DNA, the CDR3 is TGTGCCGAAGAGGAGGACAGGGGGCCGAACTCCTACGAGCAGTACTTC. Amino acids: CAEEEDRGPNSYEQYF.

This clone appeared a few times. This chain joins TRBV6-5 and TRBJ1-2, with D possibly matching TRBD1 (5 bases). The CDR3 is 14 residues long. V lost 2 bases to trimming and J lost 4 bases, with 11 bases between them. The V gene's germline CDR1 is MNHEY and CDR2 SVGAGI. The CDR3 here is CASSYTGRPYGYTF. CDR3 coding DNA: TGTGCCAGCAGTTACACAGGACGGCCCTATGGCTACACCTTC.

The chain uses TRBV6-4 and TRBJ2-3, with D possibly TRBD2 on 6 matching bases. V dropped 3 bases and J dropped 4 bases, with 11 bases sitting between them. Germline V CDR1 and CDR2: MRHNA, SNTAGT. This CDR3 has 14 amino acids. CDR3 DNA sequence: TGTGCCAGCAGTGAGCGGGGCGAGGCAGATACGCAGTATTTT. Residues: CASSERGEADTQYF.

The rearrangement uses TRBV30 and TRBJ1-6; TRBD1 aligns across 11 bases. V shed 2 bases and J 3 bases; nucleotides not matched to a gene: 6. Germline CDR1 reads GTSNPN; CDR2 reads SVGIG (reference sequence). This CDR3 is built from 17 residues. Written as DNA, the CDR3 is TGTGCCTGGAGTCCCGGGACAGGGGGAAACTATAATTCACCCCTCCACTTT. It encodes CAWSPGTGGNYNSPLHF.

The chain recombines TRBV5-1 with TRBJ1-5; D unclear. Germline CDR1 SGHRS, CDR2 YFSETQ. This CDR3 region has 15 residues. DNA for the CDR3: TGCTCCCAAAGGCCCGGGGTCAGTAGCAATCAGCCCCAGCATTTT. It codes for CSQRPGVSSNQPQHF.

The rearrangement links TRBV7-3 to TRBJ2-1, with TRBD1 identical over 8 bases. This CDR3 has 12 residues. Looked up from germline, CDR1 is SGHTA and CDR2 is FQGTGA. The J segment lost 15 bases and the V segment lost 2 bases, leaving 6 bases of the junction unmatched. The CDR3 loop is CASSLGTGTRFF. CDR3 DNA: TGTGCCAGCAGCTTAGGGACAGGTACTAGGTTCTTC.

The chain is built from TRBV7-2 and TRBJ2-7, with 9 positions matching TRBD1. Germline V gene lookup returns CDR1 SGHTA and CDR2 FQGNSA. This CDR3 region has 14 residues. J was trimmed by 4 bases and V by 5 bases; bases with no gene match: 6. The CDR3 DNA sequence: TGTGCCAGCAGCGAACACAGGGGGCGGTACGAGCAGTACTTC. It translates to CASSEHRGRYEQYF.

This rearrangement joins TRBV5-5 to TRBJ2-7; D remains unclear. Trimming stripped 0 bases from V and 2 bases from J, with 12 bases between. This CDR3 spans 15 amino acids. Germline assignment: CDR1 SGHKS and CDR2 YYEKEE (reference sequence). Here the CDR3 DNA reads TGTGCCAGCAGCTTGGTAATGGCAGAACCCTACGAGCAGTACTTC. Its protein product is CASSLVMAEPYEQYF.

This sequence joins TRBV24-1 and TRBJ1-2; weak D call: TRBD1 (6 bases). This CDR3 comprises 16 residues. Germline V lookup: CDR1 KGHDR, CDR2 SFDVKD. V shed 2 bases and J shed 5 bases, with 17 bases lying between them. The CDR3 sequence is CATSDSGGGAWYGYTF. Written as DNA, the CDR3 is TGTGCCACCAGTGATTCCGGGGGGGGCGCCTGGTATGGCTACACCTTC.

This chain joins TRBV7-3 and TRBJ2-1, with D maybe TRBD2 (5 bases). CDR1 SGHTA and CDR2 FQGTGA come from the germline V gene. The V gene lost 4 bases and the J gene lost 10 bases, with 14 bases spanning the gap. The CDR3 has 13 amino acids. CDR3 sequence reads: CASSSGLPGEQFF. The CDR3 DNA sequence: TGTGCCAGCAGCTCCGGACTGCCCGGGGAGCAGTTCTTC.

V and J are TRBV27 and TRBJ2-1; TRBD2 is a possible D gene (5 bases). Germline CDR1 reads MNHEY; CDR2 reads SMNVEV (reference sequence). Deletions cut 3 bases from V and 4 bases from J, with 13 bases between. The CDR3 contains 15 residues. CDR3 sequence reads: CASSLWQSGYNEQFF. CDR3 nucleotide sequence: TGTGCCAGCAGTTTGTGGCAGAGCGGTTACAATGAGCAGTTCTTC.

The rearrangement uses TRBV6-4 and TRBJ1-2; the match to TRBD1 covers 7 bases. This CDR3 comprises 15 residues. CDR1 is MRHNA and CDR2 is SNTAGT in the germline V gene. V gave up 5 bases and J gave up 4 bases; unmatched junction bases: 10. This CDR3 is CASSRTPAGGYGYTF. The CDR3, as DNA: TGTGCCAGCAGTAGAACACCGGCAGGGGGCTATGGCTACACCTTC.

The V gene is TRBV4-3, the J gene TRBJ2-7; unclear D gene. Deletions cut 1 base from V and 2 bases from J, with 12 bases between. CDR1 and CDR2 from the germline V gene are LGHNA and YSLEER. The CDR3 totals 15 residues. CDR3 coding DNA: TGCGCCAGCAGCCAAGGTTTAGGCGGCCCCTACGAGCAGTACTTC. Amino acids: CASSQGLGGPYEQYF.

This chain joins TRBV7-3 and TRBJ2-1; D uncertain. V was shortened by 4 bases and J by 9 bases, with 7 bases between the two germline ends. The CDR3 contains 11 residues. Germline V CDR1 and CDR2: SGHTA, FQGTGA. CDR3: CASSSSPEQFF. For the CDR3, the DNA is TGTGCCAGCAGCTCCTCCCCTGAGCAGTTCTTC. The full variable domain, in which reference TRBV7-3 and TRBJ2-1 provide the parts outside the CDR3, is GAGVSQTPSNKVTEKGKYVELRCDPISGHTALYWYRQSLGQGPEFLIYFQGTGAADDSGLPNDRFFAVRPEGSVSTLKIQRTERGDSAVYLCASSSSPEQFFGPGTRLTVL.

This chain joins TRBV7-3 and TRBJ1-1, with 10 bases identical to TRBD1. The germline CDR1 and CDR2 sequences are SGHTA and FQGTGA. The CDR3 consists of 15 residues. Unmatched junction bases numbered 6, after V lost 5 bases and J lost 3 bases. CDR3 nucleotides: TGTGCCAGCAGCGCGACAGGGGGCAGGGACACTGAAGCTTTCTTT. Encoded protein: CASSATGGRDTEAFF.

V gene TRBV29-1 combines with J gene TRBJ2-6; D call uncertain. CDR1 is SQVTM, CDR2 ANQGSEA, per germline. CDR3 length: 17 residues. V was clipped by 3 bases and J by 0 bases, with 15 bases between them. The CDR3 nucleotides are TGCAGCGTTGAGGAGCTATTGAAAAACTCTGGGGCCAACGTCCTGACTTTC. It specifies CSVEELLKNSGANVLTF.